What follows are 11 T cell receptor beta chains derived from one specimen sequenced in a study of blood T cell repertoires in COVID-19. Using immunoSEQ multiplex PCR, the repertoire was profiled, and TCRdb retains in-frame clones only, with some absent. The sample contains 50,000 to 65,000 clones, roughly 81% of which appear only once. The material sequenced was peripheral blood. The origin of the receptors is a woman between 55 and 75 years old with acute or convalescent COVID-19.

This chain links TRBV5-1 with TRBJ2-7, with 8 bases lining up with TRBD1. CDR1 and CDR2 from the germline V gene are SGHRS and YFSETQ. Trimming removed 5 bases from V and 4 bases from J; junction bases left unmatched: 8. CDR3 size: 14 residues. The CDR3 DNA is TGCGCCAGCAGAGGGGACAGGCCAGCATACGAGCAGTACTTC. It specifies CASRGDRPAYEQYF.

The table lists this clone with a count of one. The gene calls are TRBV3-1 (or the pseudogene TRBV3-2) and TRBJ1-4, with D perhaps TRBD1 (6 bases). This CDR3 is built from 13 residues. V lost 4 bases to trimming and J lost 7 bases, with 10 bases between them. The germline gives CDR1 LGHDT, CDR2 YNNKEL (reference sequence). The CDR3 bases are TGTGCCAGCAGCCCGGACAGACGTGAAAAACTGTTTTTT. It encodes CASSPDRREKLFF.

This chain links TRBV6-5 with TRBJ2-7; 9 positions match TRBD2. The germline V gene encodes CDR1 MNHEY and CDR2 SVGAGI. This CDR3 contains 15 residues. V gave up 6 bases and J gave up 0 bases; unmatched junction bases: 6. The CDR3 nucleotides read TGTGCCAGCAGGGAGAGGACTAGCGTCTCCTACGAGCAGTACTTC. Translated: CASRERTSVSYEQYF.

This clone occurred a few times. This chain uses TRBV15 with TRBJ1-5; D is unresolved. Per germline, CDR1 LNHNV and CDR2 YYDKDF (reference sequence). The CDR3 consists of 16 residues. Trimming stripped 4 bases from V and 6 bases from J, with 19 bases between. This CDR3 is CATSKGLSSNSQPQHF. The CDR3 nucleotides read TGTGCCACCAGCAAAGGACTAAGCAGTAACTCTCAGCCCCAGCATTTT.

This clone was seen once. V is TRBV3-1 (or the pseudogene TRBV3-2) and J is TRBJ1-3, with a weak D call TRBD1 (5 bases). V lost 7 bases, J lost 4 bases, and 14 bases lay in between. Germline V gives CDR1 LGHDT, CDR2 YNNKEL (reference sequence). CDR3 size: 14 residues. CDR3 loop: CASTLRGVGNTIYF. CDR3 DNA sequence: TGTGCCAGCACTTTAAGGGGTGTCGGAAACACCATATATTTT.

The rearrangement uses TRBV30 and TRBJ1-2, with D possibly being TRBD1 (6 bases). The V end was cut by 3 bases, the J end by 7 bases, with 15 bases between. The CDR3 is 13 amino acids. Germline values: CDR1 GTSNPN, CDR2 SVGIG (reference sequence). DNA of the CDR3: TGTGCCTGGAGCCTCGGGGCGGGGGCTGGCTACACCTTC. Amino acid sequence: CAWSLGAGAGYTF.

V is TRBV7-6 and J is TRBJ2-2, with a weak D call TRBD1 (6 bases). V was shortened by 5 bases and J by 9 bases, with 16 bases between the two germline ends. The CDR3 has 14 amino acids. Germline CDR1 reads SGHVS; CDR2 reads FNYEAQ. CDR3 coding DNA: TGTGCCAGCAGCCTCACGCAACAGGGTCGGGAGCTGTTTTTT. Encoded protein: CASSLTQQGRELFF.

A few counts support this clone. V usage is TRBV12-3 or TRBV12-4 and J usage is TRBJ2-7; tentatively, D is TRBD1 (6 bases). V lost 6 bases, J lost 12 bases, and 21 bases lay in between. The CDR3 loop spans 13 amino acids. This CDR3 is CASSPRQDGQRYF. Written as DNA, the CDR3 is TGTGCCAGCAGCCCAAGACAGGATGGTCAGCGGTACTTC.

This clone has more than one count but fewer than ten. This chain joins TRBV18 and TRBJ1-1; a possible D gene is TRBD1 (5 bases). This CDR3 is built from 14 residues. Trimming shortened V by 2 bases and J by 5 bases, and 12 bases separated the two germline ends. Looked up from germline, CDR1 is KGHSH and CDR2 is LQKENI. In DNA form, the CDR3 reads TGTGCCAGCTCACCATTAACAGGATTAACTGAAGCTTTCTTT. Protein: CASSPLTGLTEAFF.

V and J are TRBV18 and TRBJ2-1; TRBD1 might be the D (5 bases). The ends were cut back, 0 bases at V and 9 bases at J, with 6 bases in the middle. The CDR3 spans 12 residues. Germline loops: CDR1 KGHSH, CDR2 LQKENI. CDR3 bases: TGTGCCAGCTCACCACCAAGGGGTGAGCAGTTCTTC. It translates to CASSPPRGEQFF.

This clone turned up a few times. The CDR3, as DNA: TGCGCCAGCAGCCAAGACAAGGGACAGATTAATCAGCCCCAGCATTTT. It encodes CASSQDKGQINQPQHF. The chain is built from TRBV4-1 and TRBJ1-5; 7 bases map to TRBD1. Germline CDR1 is MGHRA and CDR2 is YSYEKL. This CDR3 contains 16 residues. V lost 0 bases, J lost 4 bases, and 6 bases stayed unmatched.